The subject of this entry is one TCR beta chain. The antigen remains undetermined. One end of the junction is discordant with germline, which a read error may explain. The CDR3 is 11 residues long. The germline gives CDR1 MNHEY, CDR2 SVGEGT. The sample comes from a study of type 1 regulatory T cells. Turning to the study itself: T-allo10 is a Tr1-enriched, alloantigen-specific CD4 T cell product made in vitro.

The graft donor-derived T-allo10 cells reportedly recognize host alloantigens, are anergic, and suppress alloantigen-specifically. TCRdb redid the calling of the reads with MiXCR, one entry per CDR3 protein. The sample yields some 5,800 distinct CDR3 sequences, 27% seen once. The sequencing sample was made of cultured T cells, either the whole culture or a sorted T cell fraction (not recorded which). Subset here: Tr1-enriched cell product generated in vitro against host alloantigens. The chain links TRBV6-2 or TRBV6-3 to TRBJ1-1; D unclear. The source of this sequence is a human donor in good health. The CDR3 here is CASIGNTETFF. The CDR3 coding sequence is TGTGCCAGCATAGGGAACACTGAAACTTTCTTT.